This TCR beta chain was sequenced in a study of cytomegalovirus exposure and HLA in healthy donors. Measured with immunoSEQ multiplex PCR; TCRdb has only the in-frame clones, and not every one. The sample holds about 280,000 clones, around 87% seen once. Study conclusions and caveats: Altogether, about 160 TCR beta chains were recorded as cytomegalovirus-associated. Using the classifier, cytomegalovirus status was reportedly diagnosed with high specificity and sensitivity. Most TCR sequences were rare, but some public TCRs occurred in many donors.

This CDR3 has 14 residues. Germline V gives CDR1 SGHVS, CDR2 FQNEAQ. The V end was cut by 3 bases, the J end by 2 bases, with 10 bases between. About this clone: What it recognizes is unknown.

Specimen: PBMCs. The sequence derives from a woman between 18 and 29 years old in good health and CMV-seronegative. The rearrangement uses TRBV7-8 and TRBJ1-1; D is unresolved. The CDR3 spells CASSFSLANTEAFF. CDR3 bases: TGTGCCAGCAGCTTTTCTTTGGCTAACACTGAAGCTTTCTTT. The full variable domain, in which reference TRBV7-8 and TRBJ1-1 provide the parts outside the CDR3, is GAGVSQSPRYKVAKRGQDVALRCDPISGHVSLFWYQQALGQGPEFLTYFQNEAQLDKSGLPSDRFFAERPEGSVSTLKIQRTQQEDSAVYLCASSFSLANTEAFFGQGTRLTVV.